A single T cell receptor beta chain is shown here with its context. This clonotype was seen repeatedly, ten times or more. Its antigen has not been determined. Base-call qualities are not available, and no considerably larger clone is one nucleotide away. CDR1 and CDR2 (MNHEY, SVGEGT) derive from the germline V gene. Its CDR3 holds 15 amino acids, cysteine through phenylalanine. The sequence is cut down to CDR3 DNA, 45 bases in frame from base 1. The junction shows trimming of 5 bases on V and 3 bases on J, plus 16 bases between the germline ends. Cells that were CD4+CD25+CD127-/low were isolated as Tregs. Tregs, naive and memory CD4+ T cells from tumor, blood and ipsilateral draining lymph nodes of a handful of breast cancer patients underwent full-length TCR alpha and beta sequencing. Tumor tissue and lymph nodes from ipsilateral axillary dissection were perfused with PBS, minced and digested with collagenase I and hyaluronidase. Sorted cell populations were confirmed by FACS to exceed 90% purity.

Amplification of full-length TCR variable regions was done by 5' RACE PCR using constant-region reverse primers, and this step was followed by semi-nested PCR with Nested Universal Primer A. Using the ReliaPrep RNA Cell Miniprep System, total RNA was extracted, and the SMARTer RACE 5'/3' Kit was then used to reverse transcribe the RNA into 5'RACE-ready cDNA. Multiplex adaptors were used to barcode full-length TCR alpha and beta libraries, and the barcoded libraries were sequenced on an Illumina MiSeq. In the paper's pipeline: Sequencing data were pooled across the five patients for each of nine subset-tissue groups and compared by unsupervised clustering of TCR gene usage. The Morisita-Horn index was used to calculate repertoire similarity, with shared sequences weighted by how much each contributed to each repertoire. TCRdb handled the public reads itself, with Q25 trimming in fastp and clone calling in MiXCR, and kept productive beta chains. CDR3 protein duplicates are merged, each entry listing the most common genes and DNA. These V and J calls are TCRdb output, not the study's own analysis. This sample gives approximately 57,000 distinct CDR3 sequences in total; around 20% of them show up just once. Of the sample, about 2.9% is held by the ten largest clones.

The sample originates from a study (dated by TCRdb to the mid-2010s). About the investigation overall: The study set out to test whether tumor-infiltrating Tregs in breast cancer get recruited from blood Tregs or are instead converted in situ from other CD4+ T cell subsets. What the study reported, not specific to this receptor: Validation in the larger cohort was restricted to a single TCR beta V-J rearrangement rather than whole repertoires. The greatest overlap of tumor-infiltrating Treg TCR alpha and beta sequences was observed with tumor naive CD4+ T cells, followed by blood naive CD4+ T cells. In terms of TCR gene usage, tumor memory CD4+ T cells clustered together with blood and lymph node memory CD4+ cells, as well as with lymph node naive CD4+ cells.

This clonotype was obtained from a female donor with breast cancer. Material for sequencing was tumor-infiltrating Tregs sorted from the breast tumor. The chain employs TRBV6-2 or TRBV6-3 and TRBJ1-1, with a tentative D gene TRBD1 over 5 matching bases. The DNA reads TGTGCCAGCAGTAAACGACTGGGGGGGGACACTGAAGCTTTCTTT. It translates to CASSKRLGGDTEAFF.